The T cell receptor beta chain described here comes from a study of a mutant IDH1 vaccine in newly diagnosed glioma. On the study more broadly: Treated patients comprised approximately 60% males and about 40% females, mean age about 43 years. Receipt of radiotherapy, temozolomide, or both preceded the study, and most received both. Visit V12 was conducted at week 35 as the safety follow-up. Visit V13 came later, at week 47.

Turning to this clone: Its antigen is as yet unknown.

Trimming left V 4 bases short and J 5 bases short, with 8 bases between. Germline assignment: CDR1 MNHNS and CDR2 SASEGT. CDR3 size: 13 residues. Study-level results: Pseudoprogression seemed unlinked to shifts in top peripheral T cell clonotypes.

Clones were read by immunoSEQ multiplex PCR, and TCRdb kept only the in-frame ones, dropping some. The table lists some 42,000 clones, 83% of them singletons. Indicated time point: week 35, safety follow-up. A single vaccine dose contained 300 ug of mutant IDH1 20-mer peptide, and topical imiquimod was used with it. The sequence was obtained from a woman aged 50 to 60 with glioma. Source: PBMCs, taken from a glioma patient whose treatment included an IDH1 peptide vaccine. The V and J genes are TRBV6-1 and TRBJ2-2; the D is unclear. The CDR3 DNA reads TGTGCCAGCAGTGCGGTACTGACCGGGGAGCTGTTTTTT. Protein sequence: CASSAVLTGELFF.